The subject of this entry is one T cell receptor beta chain. Its antigen remains unidentified. The cohort consisted of some 670 healthy bone marrow donors. At the time of sampling, every cohort member was nominally healthy, though immune exposures that went unrecorded were likely present. The donor was CMV seronegative and belonged to the group of 352 seronegative cohort members. Each donor provided a peripheral blood sample, and peripheral blood mononuclear cells were used for TCR beta sequencing. Genomic DNA was extracted from the blood cell samples with the Qiagen DNeasy Blood Extraction Kit. This record comes from a study of cytomegalovirus exposure and HLA in healthy donors (TCRdb year 2017). General notes on the study: According to an earlier analysis of several hundred of the donors, 150 million to 200 million T cells yielded some 120 million unique TCR beta sequences and about 300 Gb of sequence data. Approximately 310 gigabases of sequencing data and 70 million to 85 million unique TCR sequences were included in an early release covering roughly 700 HLA-typed donors. Among the approximately 420 genotyped donors, around 81% belonged to the genetic ancestry cluster associated with self-reported Caucasian donors. The study aimed to test whether cataloging public T cell receptors could reveal signatures of past pathogen exposure. The study profiled the T cell repertoires of around 700 subjects by immunosequencing and related them to cytomegalovirus serostatus. In addition to the first cohort of 666 subjects, a separate validation cohort of 130 or so different subjects was used. To predict cytomegalovirus infection status, the study combined high-throughput TCR immunosequencing, statistical association of individual TCRs with disease status, and machine learning. To study patterns of TCR occurrence, a later analysis re-analyzed previously published TCR beta repertoires from 700 or so donors and added high-resolution HLA genotyping. In the later analysis, no new phenotypic data were used to find candidate immune exposures; instead, reliance was placed on TCR beta sequences and their occurrence across donors. In an earlier analysis of about 590 of the donors, high-throughput TCR beta sequencing was used to judge whether each TCR beta V gene segment behaved as functional or pseudogenic. Donor age, sex, ethnicity and CMV serostatus were compiled together with the repertoire data. A later genetic analysis took genome-wide SNP genotypes for 398 of the 666 donors and used that subset as a discovery cohort. Every discovery cohort repertoire had been produced on one sequencing platform. HLA typing included class I and class II loci at four-digit resolution. The number of typed donors differed by locus: about 629-630 for A, B, C, DRB1 and DQB1; some 500 for DQA1; fewer than 610 for DPA1; and some 470 for DPB1. Roughly five DR-DQ haplotypes were treated as single units for association and clustering because of strong linkage in the cohort. Among around 400 genotyped donors of the cohort, an average of around 220,000 unique TCR beta nucleotide sequences was sequenced per donor, of which about 20% were non-productive. The study at large found these results: The only immune exposure information available for the cohort was CMV serostatus. In a later analysis, HLA-associated TCR beta chains were found to be more clonally expanded and to have lower generation probabilities than equally common non-associated chains. In a later analysis, several top co-occurrence clusters were reported to appear linked to parvovirus B19, influenza, CMV and Epstein-Barr virus. Strong co-occurrence of HLA alleles, especially DR and DQ, made assigning TCR associations to individual alleles difficult. A later analysis found that TCR association rates varied across HLA loci, with DRB1 alleles showing the most associated TCRs and HLA-C alleles the fewest. Because HLA typing was unavailable for some donors at each locus, only the typed subset was used in association tests. A further reported finding was that TCR beta sequences accurately predicted the HLA-A and HLA-B alleles for most subjects in the first cohort. Only TCR beta chains were sequenced in this cohort, and the absence of alpha or paired-chain data limited detectable features. Because counts were too low, seventeen rarely observed V segments, including chromosome 9 orphons, were left out of the earlier analysis of about 500 of the donors. The authors suggested that the approach could potentially be extended to other disease states and immunological phenotypes. Most CMV-associated TCR beta chains appeared to be HLA-restricted in a later analysis, and the HLA associations seemed to be driven largely by CMV exposure. At a false discovery rate of 0.05, a later analysis linked some 17,000 TCR beta sequences to specific HLA alleles. A few of the identified cytomegalovirus-associated TCR beta chains were confirmed in vitro to be specific for cytomegalovirus antigens. While some public TCRs were present in many individuals, most TCR sequences turned up only very rarely across donors. In a later genetic analysis, fewer N-insertions in productive TCRs were reported among donors in an Asian-associated ancestry cluster than the 666-donor mean. The classifier was reported to diagnose cytomegalovirus status with high specificity and sensitivity in both the original cohort and the validation cohort. A total of 150 or so TCR beta chains were listed by the study as associated with cytomegalovirus. Correlated functional status among segregating V segments might reflect linkage disequilibrium, but an unknown experimental factor could not be ruled out. The 87-base-pair reads could not distinguish some IMGT-functional V segments, including TRBV6-2 and TRBV6-3, so those segments were excluded. Sequencing depth was assumed to be roughly uniform across donors in the presence/absence analyses, though that assumption may not hold. An earlier analysis of approximately 600 of the donors showed that most TCR beta V segments appeared in productive rearrangements either about 87% or about 30% of the time, which broadly matched IMGT annotations. In a later genetic analysis, a missense DCLRE1C variant was associated with V-gene and J-gene trimming of TCR beta chains, and the association was replicated in an independent cohort. A cluster of highly shared sequence variants was judged likely to be a technical artifact of the sequencing pipeline.

Library preparation was by the immunoSEQ multiplex PCR assay. A mixture of 60 forward primers for TCR Vbeta segments and 13 reverse primers for TCR Jbeta segments was used in the multiplex PCR. A multiplex PCR assay on genomic DNA amplified the CDR3 region of rearranged TCR beta genes. The Illumina HiSeq System was used to sequence the amplified TCR beta libraries as 87-base-pair reads. Processing in the source paper ran as follows. In a later analysis, roughly 80 million unique TCR beta chains were counted across the roughly 670 repertoires, and roughly 10 million of these chains were shared by at least two donors. Raw reads were error-corrected and collapsed into unique sequences by a nearest-neighbor algorithm in which closely related sequences were merged to remove PCR and sequencing errors. CDR3 sequences were aligned to IMGT reference sequences to assign V, D and J gene segments. For a sequence to be retained, a match of at least six nucleotides to both a V gene segment and a J gene segment was required. Rearrangements were classified as productive when the CDR3 lacked stop codons and remained in frame with V and J, and all other rearrangements were classified as non-productive. Following IMGT convention, CDR3 was defined as the stretch from the second conserved V-encoded cysteine up to the conserved J-encoded phenylalanine. The earlier analysis of roughly 590 of the donors excluded any sequence lacking an unambiguous match to a single V gene segment. An earlier analysis of fewer than 750 of the donors called V segments functional above 56.7% productive rearrangements and segregating when the between-donor standard deviation exceeded 5%. A statistical classification framework was developed to diagnose cytomegalovirus status using the catalog of TCR beta chain sequences. V and J gene assignment, in a later analysis, came from comparing TCR nucleotide sequences with IMGT/GENE-DB human TR gene sequences. Using the TCRdist pipeline, a later analysis assigned CDR3 sequences along with most-parsimonious VDJ recombination scenarios. In a later analysis, every TCR beta chain was defined by the combination of its CDR3 amino acid sequence and its V-gene family, and reads without a unique V-gene family were dropped. In a later analysis, approximately 640 highly shared, low-generation-probability nucleotide sequences were removed to address suspected cross-contamination and a sequencing artifact. A later analysis calculated a clonal expansion index for each public chain from normalized within-repertoire ranks of inferred template counts. In a later analysis, generation probabilities were computed using a VDJ recombination model fitted to out-of-frame rearrangements, and the results were checked against IGoR. In a later analysis, hypergeometric tests were used to score TCR-TCR, TCR-HLA and TCR-CMV co-occurrence, with a repertoire-size bias correction applied to TCR pairs. To estimate false discovery rates, a later analysis permuted the HLA or CMV assignments 20 times. A later analysis grouped co-occurring TCRs with DBSCAN, adding TCRdist sequence similarity when clustering within HLA-allele-positive subsets. Repertoires with fewer than 30,000 or more than 120,000 public chains, plus five repertoires with anomalous nucleotide sharing, were excluded from co-occurrence clustering. TCRdb took this table from immuneACCESS and kept in-frame rearrangements with V and J called. Such tables lack part of the clones; where checked against another copy, unresolved V genes explain under half of the gap, and the rest is unexplained. That table supplies the V and J calls and clone size; D and trimming were determined from the DNA. The table for this sample records approximately 180,000 clones. The ten largest make up 6.5% of the sample.

Reading from cysteine to phenylalanine, the CDR3 counts 16 amino acids. Of all the DNA, just the CDR3 is kept, 48 bases in frame from base 1. CDR1 and CDR2, looked up from the germline V gene (reference sequence), are LNHDA and SQIVND. Germline trimming: 7 bases from V, 2 bases from J; junction bases outside gene matches: 12. Recombination connected TRBV19 to TRBJ1-1, and 8 bases in between align with TRBD1. This receptor was taken from a man aged 30 to 39 in good health and CMV-seronegative. What was sequenced was PBMCs. CDR3 reads: CASNLRDRRINTEAFF. The DNA is TGTGCCAGTAATTTGAGGGACAGGAGAATTAACACTGAAGCTTTCTTT.